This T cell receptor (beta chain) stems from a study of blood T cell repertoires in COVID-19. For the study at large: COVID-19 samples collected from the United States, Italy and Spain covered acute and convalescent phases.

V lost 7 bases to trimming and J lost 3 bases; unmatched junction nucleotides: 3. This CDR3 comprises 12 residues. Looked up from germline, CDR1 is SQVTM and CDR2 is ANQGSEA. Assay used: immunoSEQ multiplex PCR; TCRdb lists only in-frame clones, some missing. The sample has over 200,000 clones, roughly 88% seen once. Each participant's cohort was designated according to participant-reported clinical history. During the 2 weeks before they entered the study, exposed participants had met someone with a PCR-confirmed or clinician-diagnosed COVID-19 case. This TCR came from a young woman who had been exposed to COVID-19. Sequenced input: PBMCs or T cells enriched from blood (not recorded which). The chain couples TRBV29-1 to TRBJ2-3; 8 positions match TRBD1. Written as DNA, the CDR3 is TGCAGCGCCCGGACAGGGACAGATACGCAGTATTTT. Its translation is CSARTGTDTQYF.